The sample holds one count of the clone carrying this T cell receptor (beta chain). The data stem from a study of blood T cell repertoires in COVID-19. Across the whole study: T cells, B-cell-depleted T cells, or PBMCs supplied cDNA or gDNA.

There are 14 residues in the CDR3. Germline V gene lookup returns CDR1 LNHDA and CDR2 SQIVND (reference sequence). The germline V and J ends were trimmed by 1 base and 8 bases, with 11 bases remaining between them. In the study's own analysis: Reference gene primers were amplified, and this amplification served to estimate nucleated cell counts. The repertoire was sequenced with immunoSEQ multiplex PCR; TCRdb's copy has only in-frame clones and lacks some. The V and J calls and clone size are taken from that table; D and trimming were inferred from the DNA. The sample holds fewer than 350,000 clones, more than 75% seen once.

Sequenced input: PBMCs or T cells enriched from blood (not recorded which). This clonotype originated in a woman in her 40s with acute COVID-19. This sequence joins TRBV19 and TRBJ1-4; possibly TRBD1 for D (5 bases). The CDR3 loop reads CASSIGVGGEKLFF. CDR3 coding DNA: TGTGCCAGTAGTATAGGGGTCGGGGGAGAAAAACTGTTTTTT.